This T cell receptor beta chain was captured in a study of early T cells in non-severe SARS-CoV-2 infection. TCRdb recomputed calls from the 5' RACE reads with MiXCR, one row per CDR3 protein. The table has 15,000 to 20,000 distinct CDR3 sequences, roughly 5% seen once. The CDR3 extends over 15 amino acids. Trimming cost V 4 bases and J 0 bases; bases outside gene matches: 5. CDR1 and CDR2 from the germline V gene are DFQATT and SNEGSKA (reference sequence). This clonotype was seen repeatedly, ten times or more. The chain has TRBV20-1 and TRBJ1-3, with 8 bases fitting TRBD1. The sample comprised whole blood. The TCR was taken from an adult who was a healthcare worker with PCR-confirmed SARS-CoV-2 infection or an uninfected control (not recorded which). The CDR3 protein is CSAKTGEFSGNTIYF. CDR3 DNA sequence: TGCAGTGCTAAGACAGGGGAATTCTCTGGAAACACCATATATTTT.